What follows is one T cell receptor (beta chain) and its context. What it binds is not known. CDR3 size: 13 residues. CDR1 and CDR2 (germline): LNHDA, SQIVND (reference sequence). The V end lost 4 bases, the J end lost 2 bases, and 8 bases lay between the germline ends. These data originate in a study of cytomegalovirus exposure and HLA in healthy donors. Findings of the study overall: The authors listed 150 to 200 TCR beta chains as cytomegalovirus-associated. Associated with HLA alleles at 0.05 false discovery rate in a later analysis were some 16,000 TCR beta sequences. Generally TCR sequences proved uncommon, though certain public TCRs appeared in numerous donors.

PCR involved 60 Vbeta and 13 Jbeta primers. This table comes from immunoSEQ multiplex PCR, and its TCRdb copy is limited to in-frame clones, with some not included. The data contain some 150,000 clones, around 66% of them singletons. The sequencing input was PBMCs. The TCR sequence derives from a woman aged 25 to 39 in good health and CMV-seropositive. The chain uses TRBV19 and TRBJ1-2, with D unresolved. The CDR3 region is CASSTQANYGYTF. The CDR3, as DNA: TGTGCCAGTAGTACGCAAGCCAACTATGGCTACACCTTC.